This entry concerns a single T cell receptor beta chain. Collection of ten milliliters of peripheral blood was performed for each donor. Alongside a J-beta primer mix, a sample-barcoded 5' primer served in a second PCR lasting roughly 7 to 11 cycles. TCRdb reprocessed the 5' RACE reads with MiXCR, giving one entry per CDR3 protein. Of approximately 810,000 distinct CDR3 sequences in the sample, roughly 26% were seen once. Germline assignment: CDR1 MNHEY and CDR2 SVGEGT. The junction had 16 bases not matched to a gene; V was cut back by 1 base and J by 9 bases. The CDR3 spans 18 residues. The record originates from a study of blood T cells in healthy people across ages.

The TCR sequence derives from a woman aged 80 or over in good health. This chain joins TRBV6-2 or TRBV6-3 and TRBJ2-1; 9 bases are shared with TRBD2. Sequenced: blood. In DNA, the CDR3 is TGTGCCAGCAGTTACTGGAGGGGCGGGGGGGCCGTTGAGGGTGAGCAGTTCTTC. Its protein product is CASSYWRGGGAVEGEQFF.